The 8 T cell receptor beta chains below were found in one sample sequenced in a study of T cells in Graves' hyperthyroidism and ophthalmopathy. It was RNA transcripts that yielded the amplified TCR beta CDR3 regions. In the first-round RT-PCR of the TCR CDR3, the HTBI primer set was used. MiXCR, applied by TCRdb to the multiplex PCR reads, yields one record per CDR3 protein. The sample has hundreds of thousands of distinct CDR3 sequences; about 16% are singletons. The sequenced sample was blood. The receptor set was obtained from a woman between 18 and 29 years old with Graves' ophthalmopathy.

This clonotype was detected ten times or more. The chain uses TRBV7-9 and TRBJ2-1, with D maybe TRBD1 (5 bases). This CDR3 comprises 13 residues. Between the trimmed V and J ends, which lost 5 bases and 8 bases, there was a span of 13 bases. Germline V CDR1 and CDR2: SEHNR, FQNEAQ (reference sequence). CDR3 sequence: CASSPTVTDEQFF. The CDR3 DNA is TGTGCCAGCAGCCCGACAGTGACGGATGAGCAGTTCTTC.

This clonotype was counted at least ten times. This CDR3 is CASSQDPGTQETQYF. The CDR3, as DNA: TGTGCCAGCAGCCAAGATCCAGGGACCCAAGAGACCCAGTACTTC. This rearrangement joins TRBV3-1 to TRBJ2-5; D is tentatively TRBD1 or TRBD2 (5 bases each). CDR3 length equals 15 residues. Germline assignment: CDR1 LGHDT and CDR2 YNNKEL (reference sequence). V lost 0 bases, J lost 1 base, and 9 bases lay in between.

This clonotype has ten or more counts. The chain combines TRBV5-6 with TRBJ2-1, with D hard to call. V gave up 4 bases and J gave up 6 bases, with 14 bases separating them. CDR3 length: 14 residues. Germline CDR1 reads SGHDT; CDR2 reads YYEEEE. The CDR3: CASSPVAESNEQFF. The CDR3 DNA follows: TGTGCCAGCAGCCCGGTTGCGGAGAGCAATGAGCAGTTCTTC.

This clonotype occurred many times. The rearrangement links TRBV27 to TRBJ2-5; 9 bases are shared with TRBD2. Germline V gene lookup returns CDR1 MNHEY and CDR2 SMNVEV (reference sequence). The CDR3 length is 16 residues. The junction had 6 bases not matched to a gene; V was cut back by 3 bases and J by 1 base. The CDR3 DNA follows: TGTGCCAGCAGTTTTTTGAGCGGGGGGTTCCAAGAGACCCAGTACTTC. Translating it yields CASSFLSGGFQETQYF.

This clonotype was counted ten times or more. The chain couples TRBV20-1 to TRBJ2-7; TRBD2 agrees at 7 bases. V was clipped by 2 bases and J by 2 bases; unmatched bases: 9. The CDR3 contains 15 residues. Germline assignment: CDR1 DFQATT and CDR2 SNEGSKA (reference sequence). CDR3 in amino acids: CSARSLAGVPYEQYF. The CDR3 nucleotides are TGCAGTGCTAGATCCTTGGCGGGAGTCCCCTACGAGCAGTACTTC.

The CDR3 sequence is CASSQDLGLLMDEQFF. CDR3 sequence (DNA): TGTGCCAGCAGCCAAGATCTAGGACTTTTGATGGATGAGCAGTTCTTC. The chain links TRBV14 to TRBJ2-1; a possible D gene is TRBD2 (5 bases). V lost 0 bases, J lost 8 bases, and 17 bases lay in between. This CDR3 spans 16 amino acids. The germline CDR1 and CDR2 sequences are SGHDN and FVKESK.

This chain joins TRBV19 and TRBJ2-2, with D possibly TRBD2 on 5 matching bases. This CDR3 contains 16 residues. CDR1 is LNHDA and CDR2 is SQIVND in the germline V gene (reference sequence). Deletions cut 1 base from V and 6 bases from J, with 15 bases between. Here the CDR3 DNA reads TGTGCCAGTAGTATAGTCGGGGTCCGAGGGTCCGGGGAGCTGTTTTTT. As protein: CASSIVGVRGSGELFF. The entire variable domain, with the rest obtained from reference TRBV19 and TRBJ2-2, is as follows: DGGITQSPKYLFRKEGQNVTLSCEQNLNHDAMYWYRQDPGQGLRLIYYSQIVNDFQKGDIAEGYSVSREKKESFPLTVTSAQKNPTAFYLCASSIVGVRGSGELFFGEGSRLTVL.

In this sample, this clonotype turned up many times. This chain joins TRBV11-3 and TRBJ2-1; D may correspond to TRBD1 or TRBD2 (5 bases each). V was trimmed by 5 bases and J by 10 bases, leaving 18 bases between them. Germline assignment: CDR1 SGHNT and CDR2 YENEEA. This CDR3 is 14 amino acids long. CDR3 loop: CASSPGTFSTEQFF. The CDR3 nucleotides read TGTGCCAGCAGCCCCGGGACCTTTTCTACGGAGCAGTTCTTC.